One and the same sample provided the 13 T cell receptor beta chains below, sequenced in a study of blood T cells in healthy people across ages. A second 7 to 11 cycle PCR used barcoded and J-beta primers. TCRdb re-called the 5' RACE reads through MiXCR, storing one row per CDR3 protein. The data hold under 700,000 distinct CDR3 sequences, with 24% observed a single time. This same sample was also part of a study on T cells of mothers and their children.

Material: blood. The receptors come from a boy aged 5-17 years in good health.

This clonotype appeared a few times. The chain joins TRBV12-3 or TRBV12-4 to TRBJ1-4; weak D call: TRBD1 (5 bases). CDR3 length equals 14 residues. Deletions cut 5 bases from V and 7 bases from J, with 14 bases between. This CDR3 is CASSLQGGGEKLFF. The CDR3 DNA follows: TGTGCCAGCAGTCTTCAGGGAGGCGGTGAAAAACTGTTTTTT.

The V and J genes are TRBV11-2 and TRBJ2-5; 10 nucleotides match TRBD2. The germline gives CDR1 SGHAT, CDR2 FQNNGV. This CDR3 comprises 15 residues. Germline trimming cut 7 bases from V and 5 bases from J; bases unmatched to any gene: 10. CDR3 DNA sequence: TGTGCCAGCACCACTAGCGGGATCCCAGGGGAGACCCAGTACTTC. It yields the protein CASTTSGIPGETQYF.

This clonotype has a handful of counts. The chain combines TRBV4-3 with TRBJ2-3; 7 bases line up with TRBD2. Germline loops: CDR1 LGHNA, CDR2 YSLEER. The junction had 9 bases not matched to a gene; V was cut back by 3 bases and J by 6 bases. CDR3 length: 15 residues. CDR3 DNA sequence: TGCGCCAGCAGCCATCAATCCGGGACTATCGATACGCAGTATTTT. Translating gives CASSHQSGTIDTQYF.

This clonotype was counted between two and nine times. The chain joins TRBV29-1 to TRBJ1-3; 10 bases fit TRBD1. CDR1 SQVTM and CDR2 ANQGSEA come from the germline V gene. This CDR3 is 16 amino acids long. After removal of 6 bases from V and 0 bases from J, the junction contained 8 bases not matched to a gene. CDR3 DNA sequence: TGCAGCGTCACCGGGACAGGGGACCTCTCTGGAAACACCATATATTTT. Amino acid sequence: CSVTGTGDLSGNTIYF.

This clonotype was picked up a small number of times. V gene TRBV9 combines with J gene TRBJ1-6; D not certain. Looked up from germline, CDR1 is SGDLS and CDR2 is YYNGEE. The CDR3 is 14 amino acids. V was pared by 2 bases and J by 3 bases, with 6 bases between. In DNA form, the CDR3 reads TGTGCCAGCAGCGTGAGCTACTATAATTCACCCCTCCACTTT. Translation: CASSVSYYNSPLHF.

J is TRBJ1-2 and V is TRBV11-2; a possible D gene is TRBD1 (5 bases). CDR1 and CDR2 from the germline V gene are SGHAT and FQNNGV. The ends were cut back, 6 bases at V and 4 bases at J, with 9 bases in the middle. This CDR3 has 12 amino acids. CDR3 sequence: CASSVTGYGYTF. The DNA of the CDR3 is TGTGCCAGCAGTGTTACAGGCTATGGCTACACCTTC.

This clonotype was seen more than once but under ten times. The chain combines TRBV3-1 with TRBJ1-1; D may be TRBD1 (6 bases). From germline, CDR1 is LGHDT and CDR2 YNNKEL (reference sequence). The germline V and J ends were trimmed by 4 bases and 1 base, with 10 bases remaining between them. The CDR3 consists of 14 residues. DNA for the CDR3: TGTGCCAGCAGCCCCCAGGGACAGAACACTGAAGCTTTCTTT. Encoded protein: CASSPQGQNTEAFF.

The chain joins TRBV28 to TRBJ2-7; D is undetermined. V gave up 3 bases and J gave up 0 bases, with 15 bases separating them. The CDR3 contains 16 residues. Germline assignment: CDR1 MDHEN and CDR2 SYDVKM. CDR3 residues: CASSLSKGRISYEQYF. CDR3 coding DNA: TGTGCCAGCAGTTTGTCCAAGGGCCGGATCTCCTACGAGCAGTACTTC. Full variable domain (missing parts from reference TRBV28 and TRBJ2-7): DVKVTQSSRYLVKRTGEKVFLECVQDMDHENMFWYRQDPGLGLRLIYFSYDVKMKEKGDIPEGYSVSREKKERFSLILESASTNQTSMYLCASSLSKGRISYEQYFGPGTRLTVT.

This sequence joins TRBV28 and TRBJ2-4, with a tentative D call TRBD2 (7 bases). There are 14 residues in the CDR3. Deletions cut 5 bases from V and 7 bases from J, with 15 bases between. Looked up from germline, CDR1 is MDHEN and CDR2 is SYDVKM. CDR3 sequence: CASSRSGRGNIQYF. In DNA, the CDR3 is TGTGCCAGCAGTAGGTCTGGGAGGGGGAACATTCAGTACTTC.

This clonotype was seen more than once but under ten times. The V call is TRBV5-1, the J call TRBJ1-6; TRBD1 might be the D (5 bases). The germline V and J ends were trimmed by 3 bases and 5 bases, with 12 bases remaining between them. The germline gives CDR1 SGHRS, CDR2 YFSETQ. The CDR3 contains 15 residues. The CDR3 is CASSSAGADNSPLHF. The CDR3 nucleotides read TGCGCCAGCAGCTCAGCCGGGGCCGATAATTCACCCCTCCACTTT.

This rearrangement joins TRBV20-1 to TRBJ2-1, with 8 bases that match TRBD2. Germline V lookup: CDR1 DFQATT, CDR2 SNEGSKA (reference sequence). V shed 3 bases, J shed 4 bases, and the junction held 11 bases outside the gene matches. The CDR3 is made up of 16 amino acids. CDR3 DNA: TGCAGTGCTAGGAATGTGGGACTAGGCCGATACAATGAGCAGTTCTTC. Its protein is CSARNVGLGRYNEQFF.

The chain has TRBV7-9 and TRBJ1-2, with D maybe TRBD1 (5 bases). This CDR3 is 18 amino acids long. Trimming removed 2 bases from V and 8 bases from J, with 27 bases in between. The germline gives CDR1 SEHNR, CDR2 FQNEAQ (reference sequence). The CDR3 bases are TGTGCCAGCAGCTTAAATCCGGGACTCTCGGGCCCAGGGATCGGCTACACCTTC. It specifies CASSLNPGLSGPGIGYTF.

Concerning this clonotype: Compared with germline, one end of the junction differs, possibly owing to a read error. The chain employs TRBV5-8 and TRBJ1-4; 10 nucleotides agree with TRBD1. The CDR3 loop spans 15 amino acids. Germline assignment: CDR1 SGHTS and CDR2 YDEGEE. DNA of the CDR3: TGTGCCAGCAGCTTGGGGGACAGGGGTGGCGAAAAACTGTTCTTT. This translates into CASSLGDRGGEKLFF.